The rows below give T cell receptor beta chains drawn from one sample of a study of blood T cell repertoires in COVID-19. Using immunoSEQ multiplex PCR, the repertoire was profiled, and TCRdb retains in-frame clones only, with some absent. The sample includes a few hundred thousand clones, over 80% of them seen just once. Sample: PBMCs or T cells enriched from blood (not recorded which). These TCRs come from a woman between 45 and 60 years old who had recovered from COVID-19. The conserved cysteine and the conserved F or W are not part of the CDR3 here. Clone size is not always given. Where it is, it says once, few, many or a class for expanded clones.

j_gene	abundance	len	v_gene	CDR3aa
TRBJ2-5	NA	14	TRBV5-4	ASSFGTLRGRETQY
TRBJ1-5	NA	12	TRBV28	ASRRTGRNQPQH
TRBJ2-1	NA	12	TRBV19	ASTHSDRRGEQF
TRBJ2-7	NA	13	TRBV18	ASSPPSGGGHEQY
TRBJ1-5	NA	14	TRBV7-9	ASSLVLGSVHQPQH
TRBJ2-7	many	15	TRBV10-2	ASSDHPGTGGMYEQY
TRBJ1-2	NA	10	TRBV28	ASSFRVQGYT
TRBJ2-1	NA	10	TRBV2	ASTLGLAEQF
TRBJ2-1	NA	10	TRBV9	ASSPTGVEQF
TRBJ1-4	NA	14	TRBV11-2	ASSSTLAATNEKLF
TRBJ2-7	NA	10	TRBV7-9	ASSVTSYEQY
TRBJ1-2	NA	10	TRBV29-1	SAPKGRGGYT
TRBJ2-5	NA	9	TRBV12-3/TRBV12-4	ASSWAETQY
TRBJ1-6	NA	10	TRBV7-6	ASSSQSQPLH
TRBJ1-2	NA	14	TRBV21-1	ASSNTRGQGGYGYT
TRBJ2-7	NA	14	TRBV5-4	ASSLGDSGGWVEQY
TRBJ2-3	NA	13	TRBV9	ASSEQGVGEDTQY
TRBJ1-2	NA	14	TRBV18	ASSPLGQGRPYGYT
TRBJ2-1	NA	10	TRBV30	AWARQGVTQF
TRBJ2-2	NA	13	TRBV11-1	ASSLIGVNTGELF
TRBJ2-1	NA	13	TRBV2	ASSEDRTGVDEQF
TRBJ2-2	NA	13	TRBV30	AWSPYSRNTGELF
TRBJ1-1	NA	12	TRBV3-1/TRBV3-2	ASSQQGVNTEAF
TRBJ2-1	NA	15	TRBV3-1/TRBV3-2	ASSPSSSAGGWNEQF
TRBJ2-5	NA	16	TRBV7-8	ASSSVTSGSILGETQY
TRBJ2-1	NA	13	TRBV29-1	SSTGSGLYYNEQF
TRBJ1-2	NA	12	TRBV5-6	ASSLGNGNYGYT
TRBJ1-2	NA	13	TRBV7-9	ASSFSSRQGQGYT
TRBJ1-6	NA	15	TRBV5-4	ASSRRGTGTVNSPLH
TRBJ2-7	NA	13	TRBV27	ASSLFAQSSYEQY
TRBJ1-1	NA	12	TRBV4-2	ASSPTKMNTEAF
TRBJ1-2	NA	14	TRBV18	ASSPSPGRANYGYT
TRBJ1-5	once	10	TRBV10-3	AISDRNQPQH
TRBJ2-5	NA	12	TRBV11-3	ASSDLGQGETQY
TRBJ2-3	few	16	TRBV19	ASSNMVGGGASTDTQY
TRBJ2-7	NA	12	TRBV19	ASSIDSGSYEQY
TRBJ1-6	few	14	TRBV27	ASSLFARQGYSPLH
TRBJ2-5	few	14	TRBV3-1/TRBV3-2	ASSQDQSGGLETQY
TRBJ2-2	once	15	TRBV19	ASRKQGIGEYTGELF
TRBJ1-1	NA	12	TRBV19	ASRTGTGNTEAF
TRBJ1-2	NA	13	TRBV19	ASSIISQGNYGYT
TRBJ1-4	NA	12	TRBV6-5	ASSFAGGGEKLF
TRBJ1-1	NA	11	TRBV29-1	SVEEAADTEAF
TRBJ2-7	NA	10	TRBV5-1	ASSSGGDEQY
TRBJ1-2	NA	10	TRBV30	AWSQGLEGYT
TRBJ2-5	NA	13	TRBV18	ASSPGTGTQETQY
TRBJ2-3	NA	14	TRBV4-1	ASSRRASGSTDTQY
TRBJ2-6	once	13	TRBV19	ASSPRGSGANVLT
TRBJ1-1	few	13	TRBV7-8	ASSLLTGANTEAF
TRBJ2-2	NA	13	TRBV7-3	ASKFGTANTGELF